This T cell receptor beta chain originates from a study of technical replicates of blood from several donors. Clones were sequenced by immunoSEQ multiplex PCR, and TCRdb holds only the in-frame ones, with some missing. This sample has approximately 70,000 clones, with roughly 90% found just once. V gave up 9 bases and J gave up 1 base; unmatched junction bases: 8. CDR3 size: 15 residues. Germline V gene data show CDR1 as SGHRS and CDR2 as YFSETQ. The receptor was isolated from a human donor in good health. Some clones in this sample may be carry-over from other donors' samples. Sequenced: PBMCs. This chain joins TRBV5-1 and TRBJ2-3; 10 bases match TRBD1. Here the CDR3 DNA reads TGCGCCACCCGGGCGGGGACAGGGGGCACAGATACGCAGTATTTT. This sequence encodes CATRAGTGGTDTQYF.